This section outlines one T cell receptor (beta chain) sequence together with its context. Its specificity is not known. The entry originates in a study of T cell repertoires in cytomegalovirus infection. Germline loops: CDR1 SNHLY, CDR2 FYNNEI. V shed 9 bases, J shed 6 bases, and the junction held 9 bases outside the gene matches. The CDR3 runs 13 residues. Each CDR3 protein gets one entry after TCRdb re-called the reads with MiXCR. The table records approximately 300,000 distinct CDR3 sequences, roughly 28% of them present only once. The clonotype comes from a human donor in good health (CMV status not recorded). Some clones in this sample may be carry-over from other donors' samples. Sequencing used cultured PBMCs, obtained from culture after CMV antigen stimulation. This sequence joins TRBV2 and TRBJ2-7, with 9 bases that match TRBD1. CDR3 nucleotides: TGTGCCAGTTCTGGACAGGGGCAATCCGAGCAGTACTTC. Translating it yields CASSGQGQSEQYF.